What follows describes a single T cell receptor (beta chain). Its antigen is not yet known. One base away there is no much larger clone; base qualities are not given. The sample comes from a study of blood T cells in healthy people across ages (dated by TCRdb to the mid-2010s). With respect to the entire study: In model experiments, roughly one uniquely barcoded TCR beta cDNA molecule per two T cells was captured by template switching. To avoid experimental bias, donors of different ages were distributed randomly across sequencing lanes. Two additional independent replicas of 1 million unique cDNA reads from the same blood draw were analyzed for two donors (one aged 18 to 30 and one aged 80 or older). Age-related changes in TCR beta repertoire diversity were measured in the study by deep sequencing normalized with unique cDNA molecular identifiers. Donors were grouped into four age groups: young (average roughly 17 years), middle-aged (around 39), aged (approximately 67) and long-lived (approximately 82).

Systemically healthy Caucasian individuals from Russia, approximately 39 in total and aged roughly 6 to 100 years, were included as donors. Each donor gave ten milliliters of peripheral blood, drawn into EDTA-treated Vacutainer tubes. Ficoll-Paque density-gradient centrifugation was used to isolate PBMCs, with at least 7 million obtained per sample. Total RNA, at least 6 micrograms per sample, was extracted from PBMCs with Trizol reagent. For every donor, an aliquot of PBMCs went through flow cytometry to measure the percentages of naive CD45RAhigh/CD27high T cells. Library preparation was by 5' RACE. The sample was run on an Illumina HiSeq 2500. The second PCR ran for about 6 to 11 cycles and used a J-beta primer mix along with a sample-barcoded 5' primer. A template-switch 5' adaptor carrying 12 random nucleotides introduced a unique molecular identifier onto each TCR beta cDNA molecule. At least 3 million CDR3-containing paired-end reads were obtained from each sample. First-strand cDNA was synthesized from all RNA with the Mint cDNA synthesis kit, primed by a TRBC-specific oligonucleotide. All cDNA was treated with uracil-DNA glycosylase and then went through a first 18-cycle PCR with the universal primers M1SS and BC2_uni_R. Per the source publication's procedure: Normalization of each sample was performed by random selection of 1 million high-quality reads, each carrying a distinct molecular identifier. Reads with shared molecular identifiers were discarded instead of being binned into consensus sequences. CDR3 identification, clonotype clustering and error correction used MiTCR with a Q25 quality threshold and the strictest error-elimination algorithm. A nonparametric unseen species model with Euler transformation was used to estimate a lower bound on total TCR beta diversity. TCRdb reran the public reads through fastp at Q25 and MiXCR, keeping productive beta chains. Each CDR3 protein appears once, grouped with its most common genes and DNA. Clone size and V and J calls follow TCRdb, not the original study. The sample table records roughly 930,000 distinct CDR3 sequences; roughly 43% of these occur just once. 13% of the sample goes to the ten largest clones.

Paper-wide results and their limitations: Estimates of total diversity from one million sequenced T cells were regarded as lower bounds and underestimates. As age increased, observed TCR beta diversity per million T cells dropped in a roughly linear way, and a significant reduction was already evident by age 40. Donor CMV infection status was unknown, potentially confounding age-related changes in expanded clonotypes. Bulk unsorted PBMC profiling prevented conclusive comparison of naive and antigen-experienced compartments. The percentage of naive T cells measured by flow cytometry correlated strongly with observed TCR beta diversity. Compared with the aged group, the long-lived group had more naive CD4+ T cells, fewer expanded clones and increased TCR diversity, a pattern suggesting age selection.

Input material: blood. This clonotype originated in a man aged 25 to 40 in good health.

The CDR3 here reads CASTEWESNYGYTF. The nucleotide sequence is given as TGTGCCAGCACTGAATGGGAAAGTAACTATGGCTACACCTTC. The V and J segments used are TRBV12-3 or TRBV12-4 and TRBJ1-2; no D segment can be confidently identified. Reading from cysteine to phenylalanine, the CDR3 counts 14 amino acids. The read is trimmed to its CDR3 DNA, 42 bases read in frame from base 1. V is shortened by 7 bases, J by 1 base, and the region joining them spans 13 bases.